This is a list of T cell receptor beta chains from one sample in a study of cytomegalovirus exposure and HLA in healthy donors. Data came from immunoSEQ multiplex PCR; TCRdb stores just in-frame clones and leaves some out. The data show about 240,000 clones, with approximately 83% seen just once and 1% to 1.5% held by the top ten. The sequenced sample was PBMCs. The receptors derive from a woman under 40 in good health and CMV-seropositive. Both conserved end residues are part of each CDR3. D genes are given only for firm matches. For some rows the clone size is stated as once, few or many, or as a class when expanded; others skip it.

TRBJ1-1	NA	TRBV30	NA	CAWSAYTEAFF	TGTGCCTGGAGTGCATACACTGAAGCTTTCTTT
TRBJ1-2	NA	TRBV21-1	NA	CASSKEGRENDGYTF	TGTGCCAGCAGCAAAGAGGGCAGGGAAAACGATGGCTACACCTTC
TRBJ2-5	NA	TRBV20-1	once	CSASYGETQYF	TGCAGTGCTAGTTACGGGGAGACCCAGTACTTC
TRBJ2-3	TRBD2	TRBV6-5	NA	CASSYGTSGRLTQYF	TGTGCCAGCAGTTACGGGACTAGCGGGAGACTTACGCAGTATTTT
TRBJ1-1	NA	TRBV30	NA	CAWILFGLDHTEAFF	TGTGCCTGGATTCTGTTCGGACTGGATCACACTGAAGCTTTCTTT
TRBJ1-2	NA	TRBV11-2	NA	CASSLDPRRANYGYTF	TGTGCCAGCAGCTTAGATCCCCGAAGAGCAAACTATGGCTACACCTTC
TRBJ2-7	TRBD1	TRBV5-6	NA	CASSVRDRVVSEQYF	TGTGCCAGCAGCGTCCGTGACAGGGTTGTGTCCGAGCAGTACTTC
TRBJ2-7	TRBD2	TRBV29-1	NA	CSALAGGYEQYF	TGCAGCGCATTAGCGGGAGGGTACGAGCAGTACTTC
TRBJ2-7	NA	TRBV27	NA	CASSLFLGGDEQYF	TGTGCCAGCAGTTTATTTTTAGGAGGGGACGAGCAGTACTTC
TRBJ2-6	TRBD2	TRBV5-1	few	CASSLRYSSGPGTGANVLTF	TGCGCCAGCAGCTTGAGGTACTCTAGCGGGCCGGGAACTGGGGCCAACGTCCTGACTTTC
TRBJ2-7	NA	TRBV9	NA	CASSVDETALYEQYF	TGTGCCAGCAGCGTAGATGAGACAGCCCTCTACGAGCAGTACTTC
TRBJ1-4	NA	TRBV5-4	NA	CASSRDRSTNEKLFF	TGTGCCAGCAGCCGTGACAGATCAACTAATGAAAAACTGTTTTTT
TRBJ2-1	TRBD1	TRBV5-1	NA	CASSLLSGGYNEQFF	TGCGCCAGCAGCTTGTTGTCAGGGGGTTACAATGAGCAGTTCTTC
TRBJ2-3	NA	TRBV4-2	NA	CASSQDLEADTQYF	TGTGCCAGCAGCCAAGATCTAGAGGCAGATACGCAGTATTTT
TRBJ2-7	NA	TRBV7-9	NA	CASSPFWSPNEQYF	TGTGCCAGCAGCCCCTTCTGGAGCCCCAACGAGCAGTACTTC
TRBJ1-4	NA	TRBV27	NA	CASSPLTISNEKLFF	TGTGCCAGCAGTCCCCTGACAATCTCAAATGAAAAACTGTTTTTT
TRBJ2-7	TRBD2	TRBV6-1	NA	CASRSGAGGWYEQYF	TGTGCCAGCAGAAGCGGCGCGGGAGGGTGGTACGAGCAGTACTTC
TRBJ1-1	NA	TRBV9	NA	CASSVEGAWTEAFF	TGTGCCAGCAGCGTAGAAGGGGCATGGACTGAAGCTTTCTTT
TRBJ2-7	NA	TRBV5-1	once	CASSSMSETGYEQYF	TGCGCCAGCAGTTCAATGTCCGAGACAGGCTACGAGCAGTACTTC
TRBJ2-2	TRBD2	TRBV7-9	NA	CASTSTSWFFLNTGELFF	TGTGCCAGCACCTCGACTAGCTGGTTTTTTCTTAACACCGGGGAGCTGTTTTTT
TRBJ2-7	TRBD1	TRBV7-8	NA	CASSLGQGIPYEQYF	TGTGCCAGCAGCTTAGGACAGGGGATCCCCTACGAGCAGTACTTC
TRBJ1-3	TRBD1	TRBV11-3	NA	CASSLQDRGSLSGNTIYF	TGTGCCAGCAGCTTACAGGACAGGGGATCCCTCTCTGGAAACACCATATATTTT
TRBJ2-3	NA	TRBV27	NA	CASSTDSGGTQYF	TGTGCCAGCAGTACCGACTCAGGGGGGACGCAGTATTTT
TRBJ1-2	TRBD1	TRBV28	NA	CASRAAQGRYTF	TGTGCCAGCAGAGCAGCACAGGGGCGCTACACCTTC
TRBJ2-5	NA	TRBV5-1	once	CASSLRGGETQYF	TGCGCCAGCAGCTTGAGGGGGGGGGAGACCCAGTACTTC
TRBJ2-3	TRBD2	TRBV9	NA	CASSPSTSGSFGDTQYF	TGTGCCAGCAGCCCGTCGACTAGCGGGAGTTTCGGAGATACGCAGTATTTT
TRBJ2-7	TRBD1	TRBV25-1	NA	CASSHLGGQGVYEQYF	TGTGCCAGCAGCCACCTAGGGGGACAGGGGGTGTACGAGCAGTACTTC
TRBJ2-5	TRBD2	TRBV4-1	NA	CASSPTTSGIWETQYF	TGCGCCAGCAGCCCAACGACTAGCGGGATTTGGGAGACCCAGTACTTC
TRBJ2-7	NA	TRBV30	NA	CAWNAGLREQYF	TGTGCCTGGAATGCGGGATTGCGCGAGCAGTACTTC
TRBJ2-3	TRBD2	TRBV6-1	few	CASSEMGGRGADTQYF	TGTGCCAGCAGTGAAATGGGCGGGAGGGGGGCAGATACGCAGTATTTT
TRBJ2-1	NA	TRBV2	NA	CASSARDSSYNEQFF	TGTGCCAGCAGTGCGCGCGATAGCTCCTACAATGAGCAGTTCTTC
TRBJ2-2	TRBD1	TRBV13	NA	CASSGRGTGGGGELFF	TGTGCCAGCAGCGGGAGAGGGACAGGGGGCGGCGGGGAGCTGTTTTTT
TRBJ1-5	NA	TRBV10-2	NA	CASRLQVDQPQHF	TGCGCCAGCAGACTACAGGTGGATCAGCCCCAGCATTTT
TRBJ2-7	TRBD2	TRBV25-1	NA	CASSRASGVNEQYF	TGTGCCAGCAGTCGGGCTAGCGGGGTTAACGAGCAGTACTTC
TRBJ2-7	TRBD2	TRBV4-2	NA	CASSQGKAGELHEQYF	TGTGCCAGCAGCCAAGGTAAGGCGGGAGAACTTCACGAGCAGTACTTC
TRBJ1-2	TRBD1	TRBV15	NA	CATSTFRQGSYGYTF	TGTGCCACCAGCACCTTCCGACAGGGAAGCTATGGCTACACCTTC
TRBJ2-5	NA	TRBV7-9	NA	CASSFYAEETQYF	TGTGCCAGCAGCTTTTATGCGGAAGAGACCCAGTACTTC
TRBJ1-1	TRBD1	TRBV28	NA	CASSPSYGQAITEAFF	TGTGCCAGCAGCCCTTCCTATGGACAGGCGATCACTGAAGCTTTCTTT
TRBJ2-3	TRBD2	TRBV6-4	few	CASSGKREPDTQYF	TGTGCCAGCAGTGGGAAGCGGGAGCCAGATACGCAGTATTTT
TRBJ1-1	NA	TRBV7-9	NA	CASSLIEEEAFF	TGTGCCAGCAGCTTAATCGAGGAAGAAGCTTTCTTT
TRBJ2-1	TRBD2	TRBV5-1	once	CASSITSGSTYNEQFF	TGCGCCAGCAGCATTACTAGCGGATCGACCTACAATGAGCAGTTCTTC
TRBJ2-7	TRBD2	TRBV18	NA	CASSVRGLALYEQYF	TGTGCCAGCTCCGTCCGGGGACTAGCTCTGTACGAGCAGTACTTC
TRBJ2-7	TRBD2	TRBV10-1	NA	CASSGLAGNYEQYF	TGCGCCAGCAGCGGACTAGCGGGAAACTACGAGCAGTACTTC
TRBJ2-1	TRBD1	TRBV7-9	few	CASSSWTGGDEQFF	TGTGCCAGCAGCTCTTGGACAGGTGGGGATGAGCAGTTCTTC
TRBJ2-1	TRBD2	TRBV28	NA	CASSLSSGSVSFNEQFF	TGTGCCAGCAGTTTATCTAGCGGGAGTGTGTCCTTCAATGAGCAGTTCTTC
TRBJ2-7	TRBD1	TRBV5-1	NA	CASSPTGQGAYEQYF	TGCGCCAGCAGCCCCACAGGGCAGGGGGCCTACGAGCAGTACTTC
TRBJ2-2	NA	TRBV4-1	NA	CASSQEKLIITARLELFF	TGCGCCAGCAGCCAAGAAAAGTTGATCATAACTGCCCGTTTGGAGCTGTTTTTT
TRBJ2-3	TRBD1	TRBV28	NA	CASSGDRVAVDTQYF	TGTGCCAGCAGTGGGGACAGGGTTGCAGTGGATACGCAGTATTTT
TRBJ1-4	NA	TRBV5-1	NA	CASSSEPTRGEKLFF	TGCGCCAGCAGCTCCGAACCAACCAGGGGTGAAAAACTGTTTTTT
TRBJ2-7	NA	TRBV19	many	CASSMTARIYEQYF	TGTGCCAGTAGTATGACAGCGAGAATCTACGAGCAGTACTTC
TRBJ2-1	NA	TRBV20-1	NA	CSRPRGYEQFF	TGCAGTCGGCCTCGGGGATATGAGCAGTTCTTC
TRBJ1-2	NA	TRBV5-5	NA	CASSSKESPGGYTF	TGTGCCAGCAGCTCAAAGGAGTCCCCCGGTGGCTACACCTTC
TRBJ1-5	TRBD1	TRBV27	NA	CASSPDRVNQPQHF	TGTGCCAGCAGCCCAGACAGGGTCAATCAGCCCCAGCATTTT